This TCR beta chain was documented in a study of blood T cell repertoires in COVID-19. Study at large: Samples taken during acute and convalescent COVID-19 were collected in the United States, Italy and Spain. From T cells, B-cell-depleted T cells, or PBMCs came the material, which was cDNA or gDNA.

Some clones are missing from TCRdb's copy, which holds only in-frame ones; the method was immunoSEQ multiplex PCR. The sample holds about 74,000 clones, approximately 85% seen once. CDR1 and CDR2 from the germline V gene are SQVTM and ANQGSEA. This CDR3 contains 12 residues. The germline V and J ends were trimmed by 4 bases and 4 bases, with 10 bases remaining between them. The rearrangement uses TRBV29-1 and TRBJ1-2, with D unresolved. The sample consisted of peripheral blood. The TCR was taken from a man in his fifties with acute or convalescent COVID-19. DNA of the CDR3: TGCAGCGTTGGGCAGGCTTCCTATGGCTACACCTTC. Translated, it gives CSVGQASYGYTF.